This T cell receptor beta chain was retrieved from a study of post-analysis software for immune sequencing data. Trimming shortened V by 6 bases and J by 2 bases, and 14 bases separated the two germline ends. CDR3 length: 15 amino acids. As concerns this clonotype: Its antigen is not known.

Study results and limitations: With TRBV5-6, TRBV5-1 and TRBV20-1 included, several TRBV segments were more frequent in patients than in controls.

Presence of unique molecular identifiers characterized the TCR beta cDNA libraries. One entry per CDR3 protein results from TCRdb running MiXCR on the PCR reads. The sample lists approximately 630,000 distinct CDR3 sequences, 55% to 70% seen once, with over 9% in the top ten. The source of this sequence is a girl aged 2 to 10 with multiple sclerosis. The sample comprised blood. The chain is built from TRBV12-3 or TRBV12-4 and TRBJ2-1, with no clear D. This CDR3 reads CASSIAQVAYNEQFF. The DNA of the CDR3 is TGTGCCAGCAGCATAGCTCAGGTCGCCTACAATGAGCAGTTCTTC.